The 27 T cell receptor beta chains below all came from one sample that was sequenced in a study of OX40 agonist ivuxolimab in advanced cancers. Sequencing was performed with immunoSEQ multiplex PCR; in TCRdb, only in-frame clones are kept and a portion is missing. The sample has approximately 99,000 clones; about 90% are singletons. The material sequenced was CD4+ or CD8+ T cells sorted from blood, taken in a trial of the OX40 agonist ivuxolimab. Receptor source: an adult with an advanced solid tumor such as melanoma, head and neck, liver or kidney cancer.

This clone is a singleton in its sample. V usage is TRBV19 and J usage is TRBJ2-2; 11 bases fit TRBD1. Germline values: CDR1 LNHDA, CDR2 SQIVND (reference sequence). The V gene end was trimmed by 7 bases and the J gene end by 2 bases; junction bases not matched to a gene: 6. The CDR3 has 16 residues. The CDR3 loop reads CASTPGQGANTGELFF. CDR3 DNA sequence: TGTGCCAGTACCCCCGGACAGGGGGCAAACACCGGGGAGCTGTTTTTT.

The chain uses TRBV4-2 and TRBJ2-2; 9 bases map to TRBD2. Germline values: CDR1 LGHNA, CDR2 YNFKEQ. The CDR3 totals 16 residues. J gave up 0 bases and V 4 bases, and 3 bases lay outside the gene matches. Here the CDR3 reads CASSPRLAANTGELFF. Written as DNA, the CDR3 is TGTGCCAGCAGCCCCCGACTAGCGGCGAACACCGGGGAGCTGTTTTTT.

This rearrangement joins TRBV14 to TRBJ2-5; unclear D gene. V was trimmed by 0 bases and J by 2 bases, leaving 7 bases between them. Per the germline V gene, CDR1 is SGHDN and CDR2 is FVKESK. The CDR3 covers 14 residues. CDR3 amino acids: CASSQDSWQETQYF. Here the CDR3 DNA reads TGTGCCAGCAGCCAAGATAGCTGGCAAGAGACCCAGTACTTC.

The V gene is TRBV5-1, the J gene TRBJ2-5, with TRBD1 identical over 8 bases. Germline V gives CDR1 SGHRS, CDR2 YFSETQ. The CDR3 is 14 residues long. V shed 3 bases, J shed 5 bases, and the junction held 6 bases outside the gene matches. The CDR3: CASSSGQGRETQYF. The CDR3 DNA reads as TGCGCCAGCAGCTCCGGACAGGGAAGGGAGACCCAGTACTTC.

The chain couples TRBV5-1 to TRBJ2-1, with TRBD2 matching over 14 bases. The germline V gene encodes CDR1 SGHRS and CDR2 YFSETQ. Losses at the gene ends were 4 bases for V and 5 bases for J; bases not matched to a gene: 5. The CDR3 contains 16 residues. CDR3 sequence reads: CASSLGLAGGHNEQFF. The CDR3 coding sequence is TGCGCCAGCAGCCTCGGACTAGCGGGAGGACACAATGAGCAGTTCTTC.

The chain is built from TRBV28 and TRBJ2-1; TRBD2 agrees at 8 bases. This CDR3 spans 16 amino acids. Losses at the gene ends were 5 bases for V and 9 bases for J; bases not matched to a gene: 15. Per germline, CDR1 MDHEN and CDR2 SYDVKM. The CDR3 region is CASSPQGSGTYGEQFF. The CDR3 region has the DNA TGTGCCAGCAGTCCGCAGGGTAGCGGGACGTACGGTGAGCAGTTCTTC.

The V gene is TRBV6-1, the J gene TRBJ2-7; TRBD1 matches at 9 bases. Per the germline V gene, CDR1 is MNHNS and CDR2 is SASEGT. The CDR3 totals 14 residues. V lost 3 bases, J lost 2 bases, and 2 bases stayed unmatched. CDR3 amino acids: CASSETGGPYEQYF. The CDR3 DNA is TGTGCCAGCAGTGAGACAGGGGGTCCCTACGAGCAGTACTTC.

This chain links TRBV11-3 with TRBJ1-2, with 7 bases aligning to TRBD1. V shed 5 bases, J shed 0 bases, and the junction held 0 bases outside the gene matches. In germline, CDR1 is SGHNT, CDR2 YENEEA. CDR3 length: 13 residues. CDR3 amino acids: CASSGTANYGYTF. Here the CDR3 DNA reads TGTGCCAGCAGCGGGACAGCTAACTATGGCTACACCTTC. Together with reference TRBV11-3 and TRBJ1-2, the CDR3 gives the full variable domain: EAGVVQSPRYKIIEKKQPVAFWCNPISGHNTLYWYLQNLGQGPELLIRYENEEAVDDSQLPKDRFSAERLKGVDSTLKIQPAELGDSAVYLCASSGTANYGYTFGSGTRLTVV.

This chain connects TRBV4-3 to TRBJ2-5; 9 positions agree with TRBD2. The CDR3 consists of 16 residues. From germline, CDR1 is LGHNA and CDR2 YSLEER. Losses at the gene ends were 1 base for V and 1 base for J; bases not matched to a gene: 4. The CDR3 sequence: CASSQGAGGSQETQYF. In DNA, the CDR3 is TGCGCCAGCAGCCAAGGAGCGGGAGGCTCCCAAGAGACCCAGTACTTC.

The V call is TRBV29-1, the J call TRBJ2-3; D is perhaps TRBD1 (6 bases). Germline assignment: CDR1 SQVTM and CDR2 ANQGSEA. The CDR3 totals 11 residues. Trimming removed 7 bases from V and 4 bases from J, with 9 bases in between. The CDR3: CSAHRADTQYF. In nucleotides, the CDR3 is TGCAGCGCTCACAGGGCAGATACGCAGTATTTT.

V is TRBV10-1 and J is TRBJ2-3; the D is unclear. CDR1 is WNHNN and CDR2 is SYGVQD in the germline V gene (reference sequence). This CDR3 comprises 16 residues. The ends were cut back, 2 bases at V and 5 bases at J, with 17 bases in the middle. CDR3: CASSEIRQVHRDTQYF. In nucleotides, the CDR3 is TGCGCCAGCAGTGAGATCCGGCAGGTTCATAGAGATACGCAGTATTTT.

In DNA, the CDR3 is TGTGCCAGCAGCTATACCGGGACTAGCGGCCACAATGAGCAGTTCTTC. Its translation: CASSYTGTSGHNEQFF. The chain carries TRBV11-1 and TRBJ2-1; TRBD2 matches 11 bases. J lost 5 bases, V lost 4 bases, and 7 bases had no gene match. Germline loops: CDR1 SGHAT, CDR2 FQDESV (reference sequence). The CDR3 has 16 residues. Drawing the rest from reference TRBV11-1 and TRBJ2-1, the complete variable domain is EAEVAQSPRYKITEKSQAVAFWCDPISGHATLYWYRQILGQGPELLVQFQDESVVDDSQLPKDRFSAERLKGVDSTLKIQPAELGDSAMYLCASSYTGTSGHNEQFFGPGTRLTVL.

V and J are TRBV19 and TRBJ1-6; D is unresolved. This CDR3 has 18 residues. Germline loops: CDR1 LNHDA, CDR2 SQIVND (reference sequence). Trimming removed 3 bases from V and 4 bases from J, with 19 bases in between. The CDR3 bases are TGTGCCAGTAGTATTCAAGGGCAGAATTCCTTTTATAATTCACCCCTCCACTTT. Its protein is CASSIQGQNSFYNSPLHF.

The genes are TRBV6-5 and TRBJ2-1, with 7 bases fitting TRBD2. The trim removed 6 bases at V and 6 bases at J, leaving 11 bases unmatched. This CDR3 is 15 amino acids long. Germline lookup yields CDR1 MNHEY and CDR2 SVGAGI. CDR3 region: CASSFWGEGSNEQFF. The CDR3 nucleotides read TGTGCCAGCAGCTTTTGGGGGGAGGGGAGCAATGAGCAGTTCTTC.

The chain has TRBV18 and TRBJ2-3; 7 nucleotides line up with TRBD2. The CDR3 runs to 17 residues. Trimming at V came to 1 base and at J to 3 bases, leaving 10 bases not matched to a gene. Germline V CDR1 and CDR2: KGHSH, LQKENI. CDR3 in DNA: TGTGCCAGCTCACCACGCGGGAGAGGTGGTGGAACAGATACGCAGTATTTT. Residues: CASSPRGRGGGTDTQYF.

The CDR3 nucleotides read TGTGCCATCAGTGAGTCAGACTCTGGCTACAATGAGCAGTTCTTC. Translated, it gives CAISESDSGYNEQFF. The chain recombines TRBV10-3 with TRBJ2-1, with D unclear. CDR3 length: 15 amino acids. Germline values: CDR1 ENHRY, CDR2 SYGVKD. Trimming took off 0 bases at V and 3 bases at J, with 9 bases between the two ends.

The chain uses TRBV18 and TRBJ2-1; 8 bases are a match to TRBD1. The CDR3 runs to 16 residues. Trimming cost V 5 bases and J 5 bases; bases outside gene matches: 11. Germline CDR1 reads KGHSH; CDR2 reads LQKENI. The CDR3 nucleotides are TGTGCCAGCTCAACATACGGGACAGGAATGAACAATGAGCAGTTCTTC. This gives the protein CASSTYGTGMNNEQFF.

The chain recombines TRBV6-5 with TRBJ1-4; D remains ambiguous. Germline CDR1 reads MNHEY; CDR2 reads SVGAGI. V lost 1 base, J lost 11 bases, and 5 bases lay in between. The CDR3 consists of 11 residues. DNA for the CDR3: TGTGCCAGCAGTTACTTAGGTAAACTGTTTTTT. Its translation: CASSYLGKLFF.

The V and J genes are TRBV4-2 and TRBJ2-3; D is possibly TRBD2 (5 bases). V lost 3 bases and J 1 base, leaving 5 bases between the germline ends. The germline V gene has CDR1 LGHNA and CDR2 YNFKEQ. The CDR3 is 13 amino acids. CDR3 in amino acids: CASSQRGTDTQYF. For the CDR3, the DNA is TGTGCCAGCAGCCAGAGGGGCACAGATACGCAGTATTTT.

This clone was counted many times. The chain couples TRBV5-1 to TRBJ2-2; D possibly corresponds to TRBD1 (5 bases). The germline gives CDR1 SGHRS, CDR2 YFSETQ. With 4 bases removed from V and 2 bases from J, the gap between germline ends came to 9 bases. CDR3 size: 14 residues. In nucleotides, the CDR3 is TGCGCCAGCAGCGACAGCGAAAACACCGGGGAGCTGTTTTTT. Its protein product is CASSDSENTGELFF.

With regard to this clone: The same CDR3 arises from other DNA sequences in this sample as well. This chain joins TRBV5-6 and TRBJ2-7; 7 bases are a match to TRBD1. The CDR3 sequence is 12 residues long. V trimming: 6 bases; J trimming: 6 bases; junction bases outside the gene matches: 6. CDR1 SGHDT and CDR2 YYEEEE come from the germline V gene. As DNA, the CDR3 is TGTGCCAGCACCGACAGGGCTTCCGAGCAGTACTTC. It codes for CASTDRASEQYF.

V is TRBV18 and J is TRBJ2-5, with TRBD2 as a possible D gene (5 bases). CDR1 is KGHSH and CDR2 is LQKENI in the germline V gene. V dropped 5 bases and J dropped 9 bases, with 13 bases sitting between them. CDR3 length: 12 residues. CDR3 DNA sequence: TGTGCCAGCTCAGCGGACTTCGCGCCCCAGTACTTC. It encodes CASSADFAPQYF.

The rearrangement uses TRBV19 and TRBJ1-3; D unresolved. The V gene lost 5 bases and the J gene lost 0 bases, with 11 bases spanning the gap. The CDR3 is made up of 15 amino acids. CDR1 and CDR2 (germline): LNHDA, SQIVND (reference sequence). The CDR3 is CASSRGQSSGNTIYF. CDR3 coding DNA: TGTGCCAGTAGTCGAGGCCAAAGCTCTGGAAACACCATATATTTT.

The chain links TRBV6-6 to TRBJ2-2; D uncertain. This CDR3 is built from 14 residues. V was cut by 8 bases and J by 4 bases, with 14 bases left in between. The V gene's germline CDR1 is MNHNY and CDR2 SVGAGI (reference sequence). In nucleotides, the CDR3 is TGTGCCAGCTTCAGGTACGGAGCCACCGGGGAGCTGTTTTTT. This gives the protein CASFRYGATGELFF.

J is TRBJ1-1 and V is TRBV19; 7 nucleotides match TRBD1. Germline V gene sequence: CDR1 LNHDA, CDR2 SQIVND (reference sequence). There are 14 residues in the CDR3. The V and J ends lost 7 bases and 5 bases, in that order; junction bases with no gene match: 10. CDR3 DNA: TGTGCCAGTACACCCCGCCTACAGGGGACTGAAGCTTTCTTT. Translating it yields CASTPRLQGTEAFF.

This clone was picked up many times. This chain links TRBV6-4 with TRBJ2-2, with TRBD2 matching over 8 bases. Losses at the gene ends were 2 bases for V and 3 bases for J; bases not matched to a gene: 2. The CDR3 loop spans 15 amino acids. Germline V CDR1 and CDR2: MRHNA, SNTAGT. In DNA, the CDR3 is TGTGCCAGCAGTGACACAGCGGGGGACACCGGGGAGCTGTTTTTT. Amino acid sequence: CASSDTAGDTGELFF.

The rearrangement uses TRBV19 and TRBJ2-5, with 9 bases fitting TRBD2. Germline lookup yields CDR1 LNHDA and CDR2 SQIVND (reference sequence). Trimming took 10 bases from V and 5 from J; bases not matched to a gene: 5. The CDR3 contains 12 residues. CDR3 region: CATRTSAETQYF. The CDR3 DNA reads as TGTGCCACCAGGACTAGCGCGGAGACCCAGTACTTC.